These 8 T cell receptor beta chains share one sample of origin, sequenced in a study of cytomegalovirus exposure and HLA in healthy donors. Using immunoSEQ multiplex PCR, the repertoire was profiled, and TCRdb retains in-frame clones only, with some absent. The repertoire holds about 120,000 clones, 85% to 90% seen once, with around 1.9% in the top ten. Sequencing was carried out using PBMCs. Receptor source: a woman in her twenties or thirties in good health and CMV-seronegative.

This sequence joins TRBV6-5 and TRBJ2-1, with 9 bases identical to TRBD2. The CDR3 is 14 amino acids. Germline loops: CDR1 MNHEY, CDR2 SVGAGI. The junction had 5 bases not matched to a gene; V was cut back by 7 bases and J by 4 bases. The CDR3 reads CASNPGLAYNEQFF. As DNA, the CDR3 is TGTGCCAGCAACCCGGGACTAGCTTACAATGAGCAGTTCTTC.

The V call is TRBV7-9, the J call TRBJ1-2; possibly TRBD1 for D (5 bases). This CDR3 region has 12 residues. The V gene lost 1 base and the J gene lost 6 bases, with 6 bases spanning the gap. Germline V gene data show CDR1 as SEHNR and CDR2 as FQNEAQ (reference sequence). In DNA form, the CDR3 reads TGTGCCAGCAGCTTAGAAGGGGATGGCTACACCTTC. Translated: CASSLEGDGYTF.

This chain connects TRBV6-1 to TRBJ1-5; 8 bases fit TRBD1. Germline values: CDR1 MNHNS, CDR2 SASEGT. The CDR3 is made up of 14 amino acids. The junction had 5 bases not matched to a gene; V was cut back by 6 bases and J by 4 bases. The CDR3 DNA follows: TGTGCCAGCAGGGTCACAGGGGGGAATCAGCCCCAGCATTTT. This gives the protein CASRVTGGNQPQHF.

Here the CDR3 DNA reads TGTGCCAGCAGCCTGACAGGAAACACCATATATTTT. Amino acid sequence: CASSLTGNTIYF. The chain links TRBV5-4 to TRBJ1-3; D call uncertain. Germline V lookup: CDR1 SGHNT, CDR2 YYREEE (reference sequence). The CDR3 loop spans 12 amino acids. V was shortened by 4 bases and J by 4 bases, with 6 bases between the two germline ends. Full variable domain (outside the CDR3, taken from reference TRBV5-4 and TRBJ1-3): ETGVTQSPTHLIKTRGQQVTLRCSSQSGHNTVSWYQQALGQGPQFIFQYYREEENGRGNFPPRFSGLQFPNYSSELNVNALELDDSALYLCASSLTGNTIYFGEGSWLTVV.

This clone was observed a few times. The rearrangement uses TRBV6-1 and TRBJ2-7; D not resolved. Germline CDR1 is MNHNS and CDR2 is SASEGT. Between the trimmed V and J ends, which lost 1 base and 0 bases, there was a span of 10 bases. The CDR3 runs 15 residues. In DNA form, the CDR3 reads TGTGCCAGCAGTGAAGGACTCTTTAGCTCCTACGAGCAGTACTTC. It translates to CASSEGLFSSYEQYF.

V is TRBV7-9 and J is TRBJ2-7; D is perhaps TRBD1 (6 bases). The V and J ends lost 6 bases and 0 bases respectively, with 12 bases between them. The length of the CDR3 is 14 residues. The germline V gene encodes CDR1 SEHNR and CDR2 FQNEAQ (reference sequence). CDR3 amino acids: CASSSGTISYEQYF. In nucleotides, the CDR3 is TGTGCCAGCAGTTCCGGGACAATCTCCTACGAGCAGTACTTC.

The chain employs TRBV19 and TRBJ2-7; the D gene is possibly TRBD2 (5 bases). The V and J ends lost 3 bases and 3 bases respectively, with 15 bases between them. The CDR3 runs 15 residues. The germline gives CDR1 LNHDA, CDR2 SQIVND (reference sequence). In DNA form, the CDR3 reads TGTGCCAGTAGTATCGAGGCAGGCCGGGGCTACGAGCAGTACTTC. Amino acid sequence: CASSIEAGRGYEQYF.

The CDR3 DNA reads as TGTGCCAGCAGTAAGGACAGGGGGGATGAAAAACTGTTTTTT. Protein sequence: CASSKDRGDEKLFF. V usage is TRBV2 and J usage is TRBJ1-4, with 10 bases lining up with TRBD1. The germline V gene has CDR1 SNHLY and CDR2 FYNNEI. The ends lost 5 bases at V and 6 bases at J; junction bases unmatched: 3. The CDR3 contains 14 residues.